This T cell receptor beta chain stems from a study of T-cell memory formation after mild COVID-19. Of note for this clonotype: The antigen is undetermined.

TCRdb ran MiXCR on the 5' RACE reads and lists one entry per CDR3 protein. The table records 400,000 to 500,000 distinct CDR3 sequences, about a sixth of them present only once. Study results and limitations: Whereas later expanders leaned CD4+, clones contracting day 15 to 85 showed a balanced CD4/CD8 makeup.

The clonotype was recovered from a man aged 18-30 years who had mild COVID-19 (a few samples of this study predate the infection). Cell type and time point are not known. Sequencing used PBMCs or a T cell subset sorted from them (not recorded which).

CDR3 region: CASSHNQPQHF. The CDR3 nucleotides are TGTGCCAGCAGTCATAATCAGCCCCAGCATTTT. V is TRBV27 and J is TRBJ1-5; D ambiguous. The CDR3 runs to 11 residues. Trimming took off 5 bases at V and 4 bases at J, with 3 bases between the two ends. Germline loops: CDR1 MNHEY, CDR2 SMNVEV (reference sequence).